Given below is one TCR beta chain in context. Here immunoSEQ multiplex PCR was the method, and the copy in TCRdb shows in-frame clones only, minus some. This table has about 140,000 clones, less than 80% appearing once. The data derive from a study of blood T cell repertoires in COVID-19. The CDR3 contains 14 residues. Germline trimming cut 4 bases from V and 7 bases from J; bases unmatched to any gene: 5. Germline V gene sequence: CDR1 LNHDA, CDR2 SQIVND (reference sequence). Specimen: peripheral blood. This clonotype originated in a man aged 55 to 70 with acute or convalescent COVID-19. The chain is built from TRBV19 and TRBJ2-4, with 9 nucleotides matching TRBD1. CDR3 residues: CASSTQGAENIQYF. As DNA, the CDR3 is TGTGCCAGTAGTACACAGGGGGCAGAGAACATTCAGTACTTC.